Below, one T cell receptor (beta chain) is given with its context. Repertoires were generated with immunoSEQ multiplex PCR, while TCRdb's copy carries only in-frame clones and drops some. The data contain under 450,000 clones, about 88% of them singletons. This record belongs to a study of blood T cell repertoires in COVID-19. J was trimmed by 7 bases and V by 5 bases; bases with no gene match: 8. Germline assignment: CDR1 GTSNPN and CDR2 SVGIG (reference sequence). There are 13 residues in the CDR3. The origin of this receptor is a woman aged 40 to 50 with COVID-19, enrolled during active disease. Specimen: peripheral blood. The rearrangement links TRBV30 to TRBJ2-1; TRBD2 aligns across 7 bases. The chain's CDR3 is CAWSETSPNEQFF. The DNA of the CDR3 is TGTGCCTGGTCCGAGACTAGCCCAAATGAGCAGTTCTTC.